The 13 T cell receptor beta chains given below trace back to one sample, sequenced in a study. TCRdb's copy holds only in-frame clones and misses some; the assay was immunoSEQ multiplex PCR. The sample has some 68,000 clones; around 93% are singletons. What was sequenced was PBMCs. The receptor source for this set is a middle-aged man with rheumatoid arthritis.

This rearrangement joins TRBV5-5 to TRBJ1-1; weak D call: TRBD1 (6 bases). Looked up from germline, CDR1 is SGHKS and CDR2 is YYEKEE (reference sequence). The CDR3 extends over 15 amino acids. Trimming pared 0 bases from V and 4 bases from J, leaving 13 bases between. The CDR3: CASSLEPGASTEAFF. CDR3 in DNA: TGTGCCAGCAGCTTGGAACCGGGGGCGAGCACTGAAGCTTTCTTT.

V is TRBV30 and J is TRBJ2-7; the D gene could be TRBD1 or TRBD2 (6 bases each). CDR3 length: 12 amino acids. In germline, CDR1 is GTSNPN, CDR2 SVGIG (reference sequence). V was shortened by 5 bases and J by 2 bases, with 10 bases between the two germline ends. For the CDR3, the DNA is TGTGCCTGGGCGGGACACCCCTACGAGCAGTACTTC. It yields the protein CAWAGHPYEQYF.

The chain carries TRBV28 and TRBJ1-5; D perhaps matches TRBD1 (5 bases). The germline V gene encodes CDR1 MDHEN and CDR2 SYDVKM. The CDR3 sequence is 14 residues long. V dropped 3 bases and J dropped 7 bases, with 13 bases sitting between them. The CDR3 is CASSFQGKGQPQHF. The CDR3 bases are TGTGCCAGCAGTTTCCAGGGAAAAGGCCAGCCCCAGCATTTT.

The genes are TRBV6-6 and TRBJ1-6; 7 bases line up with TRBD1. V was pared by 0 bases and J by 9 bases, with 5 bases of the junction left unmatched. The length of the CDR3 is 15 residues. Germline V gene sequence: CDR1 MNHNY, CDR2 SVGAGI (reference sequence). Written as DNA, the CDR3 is TGTGCCAGCAGTTACTCGGAGGGGGCATCTTCACCCCTCCACTTT. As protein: CASSYSEGASSPLHF.

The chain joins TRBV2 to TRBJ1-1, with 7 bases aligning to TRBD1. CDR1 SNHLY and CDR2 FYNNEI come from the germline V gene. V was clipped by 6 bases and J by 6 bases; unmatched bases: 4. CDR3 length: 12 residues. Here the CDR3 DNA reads TGTGCCAGCAGAGACAGGGCCCCTGAAGCTTTCTTT. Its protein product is CASRDRAPEAFF.

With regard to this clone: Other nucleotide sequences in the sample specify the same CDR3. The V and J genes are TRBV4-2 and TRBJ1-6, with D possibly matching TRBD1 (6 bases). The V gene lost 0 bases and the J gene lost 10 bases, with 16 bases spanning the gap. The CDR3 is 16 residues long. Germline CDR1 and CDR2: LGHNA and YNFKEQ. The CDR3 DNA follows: TGTGCCAGCAGCCAAGACAGCGGCAGGGGTGGATCACCCCTCCACTTT. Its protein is CASSQDSGRGGSPLHF.

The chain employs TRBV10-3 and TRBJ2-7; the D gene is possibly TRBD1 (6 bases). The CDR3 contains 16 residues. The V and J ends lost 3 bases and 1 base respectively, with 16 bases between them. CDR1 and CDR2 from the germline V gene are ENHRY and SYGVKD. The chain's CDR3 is CAISDVGSRGSYEQYF. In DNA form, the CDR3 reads TGTGCCATCAGTGACGTGGGCTCCAGGGGATCCTACGAGCAGTACTTC.

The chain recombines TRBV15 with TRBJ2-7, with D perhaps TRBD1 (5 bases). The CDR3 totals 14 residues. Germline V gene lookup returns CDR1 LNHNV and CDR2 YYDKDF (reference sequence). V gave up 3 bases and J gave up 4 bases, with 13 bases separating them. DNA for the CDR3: TGTGCCACCAGCAGGGCAGGGTTGGGGTACGAGCAGTACTTC. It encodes CATSRAGLGYEQYF.

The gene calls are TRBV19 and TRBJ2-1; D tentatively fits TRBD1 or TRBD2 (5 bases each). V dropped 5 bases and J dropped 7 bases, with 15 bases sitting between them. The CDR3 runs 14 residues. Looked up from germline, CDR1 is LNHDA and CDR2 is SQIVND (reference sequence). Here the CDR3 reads CASSVGTPRNEQFF. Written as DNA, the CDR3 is TGTGCCAGTAGTGTTGGGACCCCGAGGAATGAGCAGTTCTTC. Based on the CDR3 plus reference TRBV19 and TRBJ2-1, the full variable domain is DGGITQSPKYLFRKEGQNVTLSCEQNLNHDAMYWYRQDPGQGLRLIYYSQIVNDFQKGDIAEGYSVSREKKESFPLTVTSAQKNPTAFYLCASSVGTPRNEQFFGPGTRLTVL.

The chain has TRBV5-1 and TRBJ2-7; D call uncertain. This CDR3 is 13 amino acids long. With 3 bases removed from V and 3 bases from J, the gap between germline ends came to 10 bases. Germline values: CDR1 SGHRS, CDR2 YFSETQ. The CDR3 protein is CASSYGFGYEQYF. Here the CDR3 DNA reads TGCGCCAGCAGCTACGGGTTCGGCTACGAGCAGTACTTC.

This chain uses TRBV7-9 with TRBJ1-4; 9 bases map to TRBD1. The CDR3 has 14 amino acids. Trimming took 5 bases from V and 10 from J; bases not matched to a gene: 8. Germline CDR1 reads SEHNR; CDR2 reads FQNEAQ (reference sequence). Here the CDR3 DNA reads TGTGCCAGCAGCCAGGGACAGGGCTCCCGAAAACTGTTTTTT. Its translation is CASSQGQGSRKLFF. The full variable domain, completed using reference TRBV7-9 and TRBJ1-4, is DTGVSQNPRHKITKRGQNVTFRCDPISEHNRLYWYRQTLGQGPEFLTYFQNEAQLEKSRLLSDRFSAERPKGSFSTLEIQRTEQGDSAMYLCASSQGQGSRKLFFGSGTQLSVL.

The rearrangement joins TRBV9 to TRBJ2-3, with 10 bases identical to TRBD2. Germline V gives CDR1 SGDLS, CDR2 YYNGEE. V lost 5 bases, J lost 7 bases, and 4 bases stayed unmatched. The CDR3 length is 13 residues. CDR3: CASRASGRNTQYF. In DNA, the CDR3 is TGTGCCAGCAGGGCTAGCGGGAGAAATACGCAGTATTTT. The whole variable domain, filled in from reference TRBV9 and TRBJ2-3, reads DSGVTQTPKHLITATGQRVTLRCSPRSGDLSVYWYQQSLDQGLQFLIQYYNGEERAKGNILERFSAQQFPDLHSELNLSSLELGDSALYFCASRASGRNTQYFGPGTRLTVL.

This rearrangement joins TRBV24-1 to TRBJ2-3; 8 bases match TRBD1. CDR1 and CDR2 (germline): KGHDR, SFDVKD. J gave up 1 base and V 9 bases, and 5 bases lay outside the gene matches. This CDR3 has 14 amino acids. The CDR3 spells CATATGEGTDTQYF. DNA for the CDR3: TGTGCCACCGCGACAGGGGAAGGCACAGATACGCAGTATTTT.